Following are 29 T cell receptor beta chains from one sample sequenced in a study of T cell changes during pregnancy in multiple sclerosis. The protocol was immunoSEQ multiplex PCR, while the TCRdb copy is restricted to in-frame clones and leaves out a portion. The table has some 80,000 clones, more than 70% seen once. Sequencing used peripheral blood, obtained in the first trimester of pregnancy. These receptors all stem from a female donor in good health, enrolled as a control in a pregnancy study.

The chain couples TRBV7-2 to TRBJ2-5; a weak D match, TRBD2 (6 bases). V was shortened by 4 bases and J by 0 bases, with 12 bases between the two germline ends. The V gene's germline CDR1 is SGHTA and CDR2 FQGNSA. The CDR3 extends over 15 amino acids. CDR3 sequence (DNA): TGTGCCAGCAGCTGGGGACTTCCGAACCAAGAGACCCAGTACTTC. Translating it yields CASSWGLPNQETQYF.

The chain has TRBV7-2 and TRBJ2-1; 7 bases fit TRBD1. V trimming: 5 bases; J trimming: 14 bases; junction bases outside the gene matches: 15. Germline CDR1 reads SGHTA; CDR2 reads FQGNSA. CDR3 size: 14 residues. The chain's CDR3 is CASSQPGQTAREFF. The CDR3 bases are TGTGCCAGCAGCCAACCGGGACAGACCGCCCGGGAGTTCTTC.

The genes are TRBV5-1 and TRBJ2-5, with 7 nucleotides matching TRBD2. CDR3 length: 15 amino acids. Looked up from germline, CDR1 is SGHRS and CDR2 is YFSETQ. Unmatched junction bases numbered 4, after V lost 1 base and J lost 1 base. CDR3 nucleotide sequence: TGCGCCAGCAGCTTGTTTGGGGGGGGCCAAGAGACCCAGTACTTC. This gives the protein CASSLFGGGQETQYF.

The chain couples TRBV5-1 to TRBJ2-3; 7 bases line up with TRBD2. CDR1 SGHRS and CDR2 YFSETQ come from the germline V gene. The CDR3 runs to 15 residues. V was pared by 2 bases and J by 4 bases, with 7 bases of the junction left unmatched. The CDR3 DNA is TGCGCCAGCAGCTTTCGGGCGGGAGCTTCAGATACGCAGTATTTT. Translation gives CASSFRAGASDTQYF. Variable domain in full (rest from reference TRBV5-1 and TRBJ2-3): KAGVTQTPRYLIKTRGQQVTLSCSPISGHRSVSWYQQTPGQGLQFLFEYFSETQRNKGNFPGRFSGRQFSNSRSEMNVSTLELGDSALYLCASSFRAGASDTQYFGPGTRLTVL.

The rearrangement links TRBV7-2 to TRBJ2-1, with D possibly being TRBD2 (5 bases). The germline V and J ends were trimmed by 5 bases and 7 bases, with 15 bases remaining between them. Germline V lookup: CDR1 SGHTA, CDR2 FQGNSA. The CDR3 extends over 14 amino acids. This CDR3 is CASSQRASWNEQFF. Here the CDR3 DNA reads TGTGCCAGCAGCCAGAGGGCTAGTTGGAATGAGCAGTTCTTC.

This chain links TRBV7-9 with TRBJ2-3; TRBD2 might be the D (6 bases). Trimming pared 2 bases from V and 1 base from J, leaving 19 bases between. This CDR3 region has 18 residues. Germline CDR1 is SEHNR and CDR2 is FQNEAQ (reference sequence). DNA for the CDR3: TGTGCCAGCAGCTTACCCCTCGGGGGACCTCGGGGCACAGATACGCAGTATTTT. As protein: CASSLPLGGPRGTDTQYF.

This clone was seen a single time. The gene calls are TRBV25-1 and TRBJ1-3; 7 positions match TRBD1. The germline gives CDR1 MGHDK, CDR2 SYGVNS. With 4 bases clipped from V and 4 bases from J, the junction kept 7 bases outside the gene matches. There are 15 residues in the CDR3. This CDR3 is CASSVEGASGNTIYF. For the CDR3, the DNA is TGTGCCAGCAGTGTAGAGGGGGCGAGCGGAAACACCATATATTTT. Drawing the rest from reference TRBV25-1 and TRBJ1-3, the complete variable domain is EADIYQTPRYLVIGTGKKITLECSQTMGHDKMYWYQQDPGMELHLIHYSYGVNSTEKGDLSSESTVSRIRTEHFPLTLESARPSHTSQYLCASSVEGASGNTIYFGEGSWLTVV.

V is TRBV28 and J is TRBJ1-1; D is possibly TRBD1 (6 bases). Trimming removed 2 bases at V and 0 bases at J, with 25 bases between. Germline V lookup: CDR1 MDHEN, CDR2 SYDVKM. The CDR3 sequence is 20 residues long. For the CDR3, the DNA is TGTGCCAGCAGTTTAGGGCCTGCAAACTGGGACACCGAGTTGAACACTGAAGCTTTCTTT. This sequence encodes CASSLGPANWDTELNTEAFF.

The chain is built from TRBV2 and TRBJ1-5, with TRBD1 identical over 10 bases. The CDR3 is 13 residues long. Germline CDR1 reads SNHLY; CDR2 reads FYNNEI. Trimming took 6 bases from V and 5 from J; bases not matched to a gene: 1. As DNA, the CDR3 is TGTGCCAGCAGGACAGGGGGCGATCAGCCCCAGCATTTT. This sequence encodes CASRTGGDQPQHF.

This chain connects TRBV6-5 to TRBJ1-2, with 8 bases lining up with TRBD1. Looked up from germline, CDR1 is MNHEY and CDR2 is SVGAGI. CDR3 length equals 15 residues. The junction had 6 bases not matched to a gene; V was cut back by 0 bases and J by 6 bases. The CDR3 loop is CASSYSGRGPDGYTF. CDR3 DNA: TGTGCCAGCAGTTACTCAGGCAGGGGGCCGGATGGCTACACCTTC.

The chain has TRBV7-2 and TRBJ1-5; D gene unclear. CDR1 and CDR2 (germline): SGHTA, FQGNSA. CDR3 size: 17 residues. Trimming pared 5 bases from V and 1 base from J, leaving 18 bases between. The CDR3 DNA reads TGTGCCAGCAGCCTTGCGCGGTTGGGAGGCAGCAATCAGCCCCAGCATTTT. Amino acid sequence: CASSLARLGGSNQPQHF.

The CDR3: CASSLMGQQSNQPQHF. The CDR3 coding sequence is TGTGCCAGCAGCTTAATGGGACAGCAAAGCAATCAGCCCCAGCATTTT. The gene calls are TRBV7-2 and TRBJ1-5; 7 bases map to TRBD1. After removal of 2 bases from V and 1 base from J, the junction contained 5 bases not matched to a gene. Germline CDR1 SGHTA, CDR2 FQGNSA. The CDR3 loop spans 16 amino acids. Full variable domain (rest looked up from reference TRBV7-2 and TRBJ1-5): GAGVSQSPSNKVTEKGKDVELRCDPISGHTALYWYRQSLGQGLEFLIYFQGNSAPDKSGLPSDRFSAERTGGSVSTLTIQRTQQEDSAVYLCASSLMGQQSNQPQHFGDGTRLSIL.

The V and J genes are TRBV28 and TRBJ2-7, with 10 bases that match TRBD1. The germline gives CDR1 MDHEN, CDR2 SYDVKM. The CDR3 contains 14 residues. Trimming took 6 bases from V and 1 from J; bases not matched to a gene: 3. The CDR3 bases are TGTGCCAGCAGGGACAGGGGGACATCCTACGAGCAGTACTTC. Protein sequence: CASRDRGTSYEQYF. The complete variable domain, with remaining parts taken from reference TRBV28 and TRBJ2-7, reads DVKVTQSSRYLVKRTGEKVFLECVQDMDHENMFWYRQDPGLGLRLIYFSYDVKMKEKGDIPEGYSVSREKKERFSLILESASTNQTSMYLCASRDRGTSYEQYFGPGTRLTVT.

V gene TRBV11-2 combines with J gene TRBJ1-2; 7 positions agree with TRBD1. Germline CDR1 reads SGHAT; CDR2 reads FQNNGV. This CDR3 is built from 14 residues. V dropped 5 bases and J dropped 7; count of bases not matched to a gene: 10. CDR3 in DNA: TGTGCCAGCAGCCCCGACCAGGGGGTAGGTGGCTACACCTTC. This sequence encodes CASSPDQGVGGYTF. The whole variable domain, filled in from reference TRBV11-2 and TRBJ1-2, reads EAGVAQSPRYKIIEKRQSVAFWCNPISGHATLYWYQQILGQGPKLLIQFQNNGVVDDSQLPKDRFSAERLKGVDSTLKIQPAKLEDSAVYLCASSPDQGVGGYTFGSGTRLTVV.

V gene TRBV11-3 combines with J gene TRBJ2-1; 7 positions match TRBD1. J gave up 8 bases and V 6 bases, and 4 bases lay outside the gene matches. This CDR3 spans 12 amino acids. In germline, CDR1 is SGHNT, CDR2 YENEEA. The CDR3 DNA reads as TGTGCCAGCAGTGAAGGGGGCTATGAGCAGTTCTTC. It specifies CASSEGGYEQFF.

This sequence joins TRBV7-9 and TRBJ2-3; no definite D call. The V end was cut by 5 bases, the J end by 2 bases, with 8 bases between. The germline CDR1 and CDR2 sequences are SEHNR and FQNEAQ (reference sequence). This CDR3 has 13 residues. CDR3 DNA sequence: TGTGCCAGCAGCCGACACCCCACAGATACGCAGTATTTT. As protein: CASSRHPTDTQYF.

This chain connects TRBV10-2 to TRBJ1-5, with TRBD1 as a possible D gene (6 bases). Germline V gene lookup returns CDR1 WSHSY and CDR2 SAAADI. CDR3 size: 14 residues. Deletions cut 3 bases from V and 9 bases from J, with 15 bases between. The CDR3 loop reads CASSETGTRRPQHF. The CDR3 DNA sequence: TGCGCCAGCAGTGAAACAGGGACCCGGCGGCCCCAGCATTTT.

The rearrangement uses TRBV9 and TRBJ1-1; D not certain. CDR1 is SGDLS, CDR2 YYNGEE, per germline. The V and J ends lost 0 bases and 2 bases respectively, with 11 bases between them. The CDR3 extends over 15 amino acids. CDR3 in DNA: TGTGCCAGCAGCGTAGTTCTCTCAGGAAACACTGAAGCTTTCTTT. Protein product: CASSVVLSGNTEAFF.

This CDR3 reads CATTGGRRLSIYF. The CDR3, as DNA: TGTGCCACCACTGGGGGCAGGCGACTCTCCATATATTTT. The chain couples TRBV28 to TRBJ1-3; perhaps TRBD1 as D (6 bases). CDR1 is MDHEN, CDR2 SYDVKM, per germline. The V and J ends lost 10 bases and 11 bases respectively, with 21 bases between them. The CDR3 consists of 13 residues.

The chain recombines TRBV4-1 with TRBJ2-3; 7 nucleotides line up with TRBD2. Germline V lookup: CDR1 MGHRA, CDR2 YSYEKL. The length of the CDR3 is 17 residues. V shed 3 bases and J 4 bases; nucleotides not matched to a gene: 13. In DNA, the CDR3 is TGCGCCAGCAGCCACCTAAGGGCGTCTCGGGGGGCAGATACGCAGTATTTT. Its translation is CASSHLRASRGADTQYF.

V gene TRBV5-1 combines with J gene TRBJ1-1; the D gene is possibly TRBD1 (6 bases). Trimming pared 4 bases from V and 3 bases from J, leaving 16 bases between. Germline CDR1 SGHRS, CDR2 YFSETQ. The CDR3 is made up of 15 amino acids. The CDR3 reads CASSNVLQGYTEAFF. The DNA of the CDR3 is TGCGCCAGCAGCAATGTCTTACAGGGCTACACTGAAGCTTTCTTT. Filled out from reference TRBV5-1 and TRBJ1-1, the complete variable domain reads KAGVTQTPRYLIKTRGQQVTLSCSPISGHRSVSWYQQTPGQGLQFLFEYFSETQRNKGNFPGRFSGRQFSNSRSEMNVSTLELGDSALYLCASSNVLQGYTEAFFGQGTRLTVV.

This clone was counted a single time. For the CDR3, the DNA is TGTGCCAGCAGCTTAACTAGGAACACAGATACGCAGTATTTT. It translates to CASSLTRNTDTQYF. The V and J genes are TRBV11-2 and TRBJ2-3, with a tentative D call TRBD2 (5 bases). Looked up from germline, CDR1 is SGHAT and CDR2 is FQNNGV. V was pared by 2 bases and J by 2 bases, with 8 bases between. The CDR3 extends over 14 amino acids.

This chain uses TRBV11-3 with TRBJ1-3; TRBD1 is a possible D gene (5 bases). This CDR3 is 13 amino acids long. V lost 5 bases and J lost 2, with 7 bases in between. Looked up from germline, CDR1 is SGHNT and CDR2 is YENEEA. The CDR3 nucleotides are TGTGCCAGCAGCACGACAGCTGGAAACACCATATATTTT. Protein: CASSTTAGNTIYF.

The CDR3 sequence: CASSLRQDEQYF. The CDR3 coding sequence is TGTGCCAGCAGTTTACGACAGGACGAGCAGTACTTC. The rearrangement joins TRBV6-1 to TRBJ2-7, with D possibly being TRBD1 (6 bases). Trimming removed 5 bases from V and 5 bases from J, with 10 bases in between. The CDR3 consists of 12 residues. The germline V gene encodes CDR1 MNHNS and CDR2 SASEGT.

This chain uses TRBV2 with TRBJ1-4; TRBD1 might be the D (5 bases). CDR1 and CDR2 from the germline V gene are SNHLY and FYNNEI. The CDR3 is made up of 15 amino acids. V dropped 1 base and J dropped 10 bases, with 16 bases sitting between them. CDR3 bases: TGTGCCAGCAGTGAAGAAGGGCAGGGTTTCGGAAAACTGTTTTTT. Amino acids: CASSEEGQGFGKLFF.

The CDR3 nucleotides read TGTGCCAGCAGCTACCTCGGGGACTATGGCTACACCTTC. Protein sequence: CASSYLGDYGYTF. This rearrangement joins TRBV7-8 to TRBJ1-2; the D is unclear. Deletions cut 4 bases from V and 3 bases from J, with 9 bases between. CDR1 is SGHVS and CDR2 is FQNEAQ in the germline V gene. The CDR3 loop spans 13 amino acids.

The gene calls are TRBV7-2 and TRBJ1-5, with D perhaps TRBD1 (5 bases). Germline values: CDR1 SGHTA, CDR2 FQGNSA. Trimming cost V 2 bases and J 2 bases, with 10 bases left between them. The CDR3 consists of 15 residues. Here the CDR3 reads CASSLTGGGNQPQHF. Written as DNA, the CDR3 is TGTGCCAGCAGCTTAACGGGGGGGGGCAATCAGCCCCAGCATTTT. Based on the CDR3 plus reference TRBV7-2 and TRBJ1-5, the full variable domain is GAGVSQSPSNKVTEKGKDVELRCDPISGHTALYWYRQSLGQGLEFLIYFQGNSAPDKSGLPSDRFSAERTGGSVSTLTIQRTQQEDSAVYLCASSLTGGGNQPQHFGDGTRLSIL.

This clone came up once. The gene calls are TRBV7-7 and TRBJ2-5, with D tentatively TRBD2 (6 bases). Deletions cut 1 base from V and 1 base from J, with 10 bases between. Germline V lookup: CDR1 SSHAT, CDR2 FNYEAQ (reference sequence). This CDR3 comprises 15 residues. CDR3 region: CASSLGGGPQETQYF. The CDR3 DNA reads TGTGCCAGCAGCTTAGGGGGAGGTCCCCAAGAGACCCAGTACTTC.

This clone has only a few counts. The V call is TRBV30, the J call TRBJ1-1, with D hard to call. Germline V CDR1 and CDR2: GTSNPN, SVGIG (reference sequence). CDR3 length: 14 residues. V lost 0 bases to trimming and J lost 1 base, with 9 bases between them. CDR3 protein: CAWSVQSRNTEAFF. CDR3 DNA: TGTGCCTGGAGTGTTCAGTCCAGGAACACTGAAGCTTTCTTT.